One and the same sample provided the 22 T cell receptor beta chains below, sequenced in a study of T cell changes during pregnancy in multiple sclerosis (dated by TCRdb to the late 2010s). The library was produced with the immunoSEQ multiplex PCR assay. In TCRdb, the immuneACCESS table is reduced to in-frame sequences with V and J assigned. These tables do not hold every clone; where another copy was compared, an unresolved V gene accounts for under half, and the others remain unexplained. Recorded for this sample are tens of thousands of clones; 80% to 95% of them occurred a single time. The ten largest make up 0.67% of the sample. Sequenced material: CD4+ T cells from peripheral blood mononuclear cells, taken in the third trimester of pregnancy. Source of these receptors: a female donor with multiple sclerosis, enrolled in a pregnancy study.

The chain uses TRBV5-4 and TRBJ2-6, with 10 bases fitting TRBD1. V lost 4 bases, J lost 4 bases, and 5 bases stayed unmatched. The CDR3 runs to 16 residues. Germline CDR1 and CDR2: SGHNT and YYREEE (reference sequence). The CDR3 reads CASSGTGQGGANVLTF. The CDR3 DNA reads as TGTGCCAGCAGCGGAACGGGACAGGGGGGGGCCAACGTCCTGACTTTC.

This sequence joins TRBV6-5 and TRBJ2-2; D is unclear. Deletions cut 6 bases from V and 2 bases from J, with 13 bases between. Germline V gene lookup returns CDR1 MNHEY and CDR2 SVGAGI. CDR3 length: 15 amino acids. The CDR3 is CASSQRQVNTGELFF. The CDR3 DNA follows: TGTGCCAGCAGCCAAAGACAAGTAAACACCGGGGAGCTGTTTTTT.

The chain is built from TRBV5-4 and TRBJ1-2; 8 positions match TRBD1. Trimming cost V 4 bases and J 7 bases; bases outside gene matches: 9. CDR1 and CDR2 (germline): SGHNT, YYREEE (reference sequence). The CDR3 length is 14 residues. The CDR3 DNA follows: TGTGCCAGCAGCATCCGGACAGGGCTGAGTGGCTACACCTTC. It yields the protein CASSIRTGLSGYTF.

This clone has just one count. The chain recombines TRBV10-3 with TRBJ2-2, with a possible D match to TRBD1 (6 bases). Looked up from germline, CDR1 is ENHRY and CDR2 is SYGVKD. There are 15 residues in the CDR3. The V and J ends lost 5 bases and 1 base respectively, with 11 bases between them. CDR3 sequence (DNA): TGTGCCATCAGTCCAGTACAGGGGAACACCGGGGAGCTGTTTTTT. Translation gives CAISPVQGNTGELFF.

This rearrangement joins TRBV19 to TRBJ1-2, with a possible D match to TRBD1 (6 bases). The V end lost 5 bases, the J end lost 7 bases, and 11 bases lay between the germline ends. The CDR3 totals 12 residues. CDR1 is LNHDA, CDR2 SQIVND, per germline (reference sequence). The CDR3 DNA reads TGTGCCAGTAGTCACAGGGATAGTGGCTACACCTTC. Translation: CASSHRDSGYTF.

The V gene is TRBV11-3, the J gene TRBJ2-2; D gene ambiguous. The ends were cut back, 1 base at V and 6 bases at J, with 6 bases in the middle. The CDR3 contains 13 residues. Germline CDR1 and CDR2: SGHNT and YENEEA. CDR3 residues: CASSLGGAGELFF. The DNA of the CDR3 is TGTGCCAGCAGCTTAGGAGGTGCCGGGGAGCTGTTTTTT.

This clone was recorded once. V is TRBV28 and J is TRBJ1-2; tentative D call: TRBD1 (5 bases). Looked up from germline, CDR1 is MDHEN and CDR2 is SYDVKM. The V gene lost 6 bases and the J gene lost 13 bases, with 18 bases spanning the gap. This CDR3 is 12 amino acids long. The CDR3 nucleotides read TGTGCCAGCAGCCTAGGGCAGGGCGGTTTCACCTTC. Its protein is CASSLGQGGFTF.

The CDR3 nucleotides are TGCAGCGTTGTAGACGCGCGGGGGGGCTCTGGTGGCTACACCTTC. Protein product: CSVVDARGGSGGYTF. J is TRBJ1-2 and V is TRBV29-1; maybe TRBD1 (6 bases). This CDR3 contains 15 residues. V lost 4 bases and J lost 7, with 22 bases in between. Germline assignment: CDR1 SQVTM and CDR2 ANQGSEA. The full variable domain, in which reference TRBV29-1 and TRBJ1-2 provide the parts outside the CDR3, is SAVISQKPSRDICQRGTSLTIQCQVDSQVTMMFWYRQQPGQSLTLIATANQGSEATYESGFVIDKFPISRPNLTFSTLTVSNMSPEDSSIYLCSVVDARGGSGGYTFGSGTRLTVV.

The chain combines TRBV18 with TRBJ2-7, with TRBD1 as a possible D gene (5 bases). Trimming removed 3 bases from V and 7 bases from J, with 10 bases in between. This CDR3 comprises 12 residues. Germline V gene lookup returns CDR1 KGHSH and CDR2 LQKENI. The chain's CDR3 is CASSPGQGEQYF. In DNA form, the CDR3 reads TGTGCCAGCTCACCGGGCCAGGGTGAGCAGTACTTC. The full variable domain, completed using reference TRBV18 and TRBJ2-7, is NAGVMQNPRHLVRRRGQEARLRCSPMKGHSHVYWYRQLPEEGLKFMVYLQKENIIDESGMPKERFSAEFPKEGPSILRIQQVVRGDSAAYFCASSPGQGEQYFGPGTRLTVT.

This clone occurred a few times. The rearrangement joins TRBV7-9 to TRBJ1-4, with D possibly matching TRBD1 (5 bases). CDR3 size: 15 residues. Germline CDR1 reads SEHNR; CDR2 reads FQNEAQ (reference sequence). The V gene lost 1 base and the J gene lost 7 bases, with 13 bases spanning the gap. CDR3 in amino acids: CASSLGGLVGEKLFF. In DNA form, the CDR3 reads TGTGCCAGCAGCTTAGGGGGACTAGTCGGTGAAAAACTGTTTTTT.

The chain carries TRBV6-5 and TRBJ2-1; 9 bases align to TRBD2. The J segment lost 3 bases and the V segment lost 7 bases, leaving 7 bases of the junction unmatched. Looked up from germline, CDR1 is MNHEY and CDR2 is SVGAGI. This CDR3 comprises 15 residues. In DNA form, the CDR3 reads TGTGCCAGCACCCCACTAGCGGGTGGCTACAATGAGCAGTTCTTC. This translates into CASTPLAGGYNEQFF.

DNA for the CDR3: TGTGCCAGCAGTTTACGGGCCTACGAGCAGTACTTC. This sequence encodes CASSLRAYEQYF. The rearrangement joins TRBV28 to TRBJ2-7; D remains ambiguous. The length of the CDR3 is 12 residues. The germline V gene encodes CDR1 MDHEN and CDR2 SYDVKM. Trimming removed 2 bases from V and 2 bases from J, with 4 bases in between.

The chain couples TRBV28 to TRBJ2-5, with 8 bases fitting TRBD1. Unmatched junction bases numbered 0, after V lost 5 bases and J lost 1 base. The CDR3 is made up of 13 amino acids. Looked up from germline, CDR1 is MDHEN and CDR2 is SYDVKM. CDR3 in amino acids: CASSDRGQETQYF. The CDR3 DNA sequence: TGTGCCAGCAGTGACAGGGGCCAAGAGACCCAGTACTTC. Drawing the rest from reference TRBV28 and TRBJ2-5, the complete variable domain is DVKVTQSSRYLVKRTGEKVFLECVQDMDHENMFWYRQDPGLGLRLIYFSYDVKMKEKGDIPEGYSVSREKKERFSLILESASTNQTSMYLCASSDRGQETQYFGPGTRLLVL.

The chain recombines TRBV30 with TRBJ2-7, with a possible D match to TRBD1 (6 bases). In germline, CDR1 is GTSNPN, CDR2 SVGIG (reference sequence). The V and J ends lost 6 bases and 3 bases respectively, with 21 bases between them. This CDR3 is built from 15 residues. The CDR3 loop is CACLPGAHLSYEQYF. The CDR3 region has the DNA TGTGCCTGCCTCCCAGGGGCCCACTTGAGCTACGAGCAGTACTTC.

V is TRBV2 and J is TRBJ1-5, with D uncertain. V was shortened by 7 bases and J by 2 bases, with 6 bases between the two germline ends. The CDR3 length is 12 residues. Germline CDR1 is SNHLY and CDR2 is FYNNEI. The DNA for the CDR3 is TGTGCCAGCAACGGGGGCAATCAGCCCCAGCATTTT. Protein sequence: CASNGGNQPQHF.

This clone came up once. The rearrangement joins TRBV6-5 to TRBJ2-3; weak D call: TRBD2 (6 bases). CDR1 is MNHEY and CDR2 is SVGAGI in the germline V gene. Trimming pared 2 bases from V and 5 bases from J, leaving 11 bases between. The CDR3 consists of 14 residues. The CDR3 coding sequence is TGTGCCAGCAGTTACCGTAGCGGTGGAGATACGCAGTATTTT. It codes for CASSYRSGGDTQYF.

The chain carries TRBV5-6 and TRBJ2-6, with 8 positions matching TRBD1. The ends lost 1 base at V and 4 bases at J; junction bases unmatched: 10. The CDR3 has 18 amino acids. Germline V gene sequence: CDR1 SGHDT, CDR2 YYEEEE. DNA of the CDR3: TGTGCCAGCAGCTTGAGGCGGACAGGGATAGGGGGGGCCAACGTCCTGACTTTC. Its translation is CASSLRRTGIGGANVLTF.

The chain has TRBV18 and TRBJ2-5, with D unclear. V gave up 2 bases and J gave up 2 bases, with 12 bases separating them. The CDR3 covers 15 residues. The germline gives CDR1 KGHSH, CDR2 LQKENI. The CDR3 DNA is TGTGCCAGCTCACCATTTGTCTCGGGTCAAGAGACCCAGTACTTC. Translating gives CASSPFVSGQETQYF.

This clone was counted a few times. The V gene is TRBV19, the J gene TRBJ2-1; tentatively, D is TRBD2 (5 bases). Germline V gene sequence: CDR1 LNHDA, CDR2 SQIVND (reference sequence). Trimming cost V 2 bases and J 7 bases, with 18 bases left between them. This CDR3 has 16 residues. The DNA for the CDR3 is TGTGCCAGTAGTATATTTGGCGGGCTAGAGGGAAATGAGCAGTTCTTC. Translated: CASSIFGGLEGNEQFF. Together with reference TRBV19 and TRBJ2-1, the CDR3 gives the full variable domain: DGGITQSPKYLFRKEGQNVTLSCEQNLNHDAMYWYRQDPGQGLRLIYYSQIVNDFQKGDIAEGYSVSREKKESFPLTVTSAQKNPTAFYLCASSIFGGLEGNEQFFGPGTRLTVL.

This clone was observed once. The chain has TRBV29-1 and TRBJ2-7, with a possible D match to TRBD2 (6 bases). The CDR3 totals 12 residues. Germline CDR1 reads SQVTM; CDR2 reads ANQGSEA. V gave up 5 bases and J gave up 2 bases, with 10 bases separating them. The DNA for the CDR3 is TGCAGCGTTTTGGAGGGGACCTACGAGCAGTACTTC. Translating gives CSVLEGTYEQYF.

This clone was seen only once. This rearrangement joins TRBV5-1 to TRBJ2-7; 7 bases align to TRBD2. Germline V gives CDR1 SGHRS, CDR2 YFSETQ. The CDR3 has 13 amino acids. The V segment lost 5 bases and the J segment 0 bases; nucleotides outside the gene matches: 2. The CDR3 bases are TGCGCCAGCAGGCTAGCGGACTCCTACGAGCAGTACTTC. It translates to CASRLADSYEQYF.

This clone has more than one count but fewer than ten. This chain links TRBV5-1 with TRBJ2-1, with 10 positions matching TRBD2. Germline CDR1 SGHRS, CDR2 YFSETQ. Trimming at V came to 2 bases and at J to 5 bases, leaving 4 bases not matched to a gene. The CDR3 is 15 amino acids. The CDR3 is CASSFLAGDNNEQFF. The CDR3 DNA follows: TGCGCCAGCAGCTTTCTAGCGGGGGATAACAATGAGCAGTTCTTC.